This T cell receptor (beta chain) was identified in a study of T cells in Graves' hyperthyroidism and ophthalmopathy (dated by TCRdb to about 2019). In the study overall: Peripheral blood samples were taken at the time of initial diagnosis, prior to any treatment. To identify distinguishing TCR V-J signatures, a discovery cohort of 90 to 100 patients was used, comprising under 45 with Graves' ophthalmopathy and around 57 with stable Graves' hyperthyroidism. Prospective prediction of ophthalmopathy was tested in an independent validation cohort consisting of 18 to 20 hyperthyroidism patients and some 16 patients who later progressed to ophthalmopathy. The 100 or so discovery patients were randomly divided into training and test sets at a 7:3 ratio. In more than five Graves' hyperthyroidism patients, the study also compared T-cell repertoires from thyroid tissue with T-cell repertoires from blood. After sampling, hyperthyroidism patients received methimazole starting at 30 mg daily, and ophthalmopathy patients received high-dose intravenous methylprednisolone. TCR Vbeta CDR3 sequencing of 135 peripheral blood samples (43 ophthalmopathy, roughly 72 hyperthyroidism and some 17 progressor patients) is reported in the paper.

Moderately to severely active disease, a Clinical Activity Score of at least 3, a NOSPECS grade of at least 4, and a duration under 3 months were present in ophthalmopathy patients. The study excluded patients with uncontrolled infections, other autoimmune diseases, pregnancy or lactation. Diagnoses were based on clinical symptoms, serum thyroxine and TRAb, thyroid ultrasound and orbital computed tomography. PBMCs were isolated from approximately 10 ml of fresh peripheral blood by Ficoll-Paque density gradient centrifugation. Trizol reagent was used to extract total RNA, and RNA quality was then checked on an Agilent 2100 Bioanalyzer. Summary of the overall study and its limitations: In validation, the model predicted progression to ophthalmopathy a median of approximately 6.3 months before onset, with 65% to 71% sensitivity and around 76% specificity. Most expanded thyroid clonotypes (frequency above 0.001) were also found in blood, which suggests that blood repertoires may mirror thyroid immune responses. No statistical method was used to fix the sample size in advance, and group allocation was not hidden from the investigators. Ophthalmopathy was separated from stable hyperthyroidism by a 13 V-J signature model, with 87.88% sensitivity and about 81% specificity obtained in cross-validation and 80%/75% obtained in testing.

The CDR3 goes from the cysteine to the phenylalanine over 14 residues. The only DNA kept is the CDR3, 42 bases in frame from the first base. From a lookup of the germline V gene (reference sequence), CDR1 and CDR2 are MNHEY and SMNVEV. V drops 4 bases and J drops 10 bases, leaving 17 bases in between. The TCR beta CDR3 regions were amplified from the RNA transcripts. The first round of RT-PCR for the TCR CDR3 was performed with the HTBI primer set and the Qiagen OneStep RT-PCR kit. Libraries were constructed in a second round of multiplex PCR, after which size selection and purification were performed. Paired-end sequencing of the libraries was performed with 100 bp reads on an Illumina HiSeq2000. The authors' analysis ran thus. SOAPnuke was used to process the raw data, throwing out any read that contained adapters or uncalled bases, had a mean Phred below 15, or lacked an exact constant-primer or identifier match. High-quality paired reads were merged using COPE v1.2.5, and each unique nucleotide sequence was defined as a clonotype. MiTCR v1.1 was used to align the clonotypes against IMGT TRBV, TRBD and TRBJ reference segments. Only V-J combinations with frequency above 0.0001, covering about 99% of repertoires, were analysed. The TCS score was defined as the ratio of F50 (clonal expansion) to E x V (chaos), calculated using BLOSUM62-based TCRdist between CDR3 peptides within each V-J. Welch's t-statistics and random forest reduced 500 to 650 V-J features to roughly 13, which were used in a naive Bayes classifier (R e1071). TCRdb reprocessed the public reads (quality trimming at Q25 with fastp, clone calling with MiXCR) and kept in-frame beta chains. Entries are consolidated by CDR3 protein sequence, retaining the most common genes and DNA. The V and J calls shown here were made by TCRdb, not taken from the authors' results. The sample table contains about 590,000 distinct CDR3 sequences; only one count was recorded for approximately 14% of them. The ten most abundant clones make up about 6.6% of the sample.

This clonotype was detected only a few times. Which antigen it targets is not known. Qualities for individual bases were not recorded, and no much larger clone is one base off. The sequenced material came from blood. The rearranged chain carries TRBV27 and TRBJ1-5, with TRBD1 as a weak D call on 5 bases. This sequence was found in a woman between 18 and 29 years old with Graves' ophthalmopathy. The CDR3 protein sequence reads: CASSSGTAPPPQHF. The sequenced DNA is TGTGCCAGCAGTTCCGGGACCGCCCCCCCCCCCCAGCATTTT.